The sequence of this T cell receptor (beta chain) was determined in a study of response to subunit inactivated influenza vaccine listed by TCRdb under 2018. General notes on the study: Deep quantitative profiling of the T cell receptor repertoire was used in the study to follow responses to a trivalent subunit inactivated influenza vaccine. General conclusions and limits of the study: It was suggested by the authors that each seasonal influenza vaccination may recruit only a limited number of new T cells.

The library was obtained by RT-PCR. The sequencer was an Illumina HiSeq 2500. TCRdb reran the public reads through fastp at Q25 and MiXCR, keeping productive beta chains. Entries that share a CDR3 protein sequence are merged under the most common genes and DNA. For this sample the table gives more than 400,000 distinct CDR3 sequences, of which approximately 10% were detected only once. The biggest ten clones account for about 12% of the sample. Trimmed from V: 4 bases; trimmed from J: 4 bases; junction bases lacking a gene match: 3. CDR1 is given as SGHRS and CDR2 as YFSETQ, both from the germline V gene. Counted from cysteine to phenylalanine, this CDR3 has 14 amino acids. Solely the CDR3 DNA is kept, with 42 bases framed from the first base. Only a few counts were recorded for this clonotype. What this receptor recognizes is not known. Per-nucleotide qualities are absent, and no much larger clonotype sits a single base away.

The intended sense of this specimen's time point label: 45 days after influenza vaccine administration. The sequence is built from TRBV5-1 and TRBJ2-5; 11 of the junction bases match TRBD1. The material sequenced was PBMCs from blood, taken roughly 47 days after vaccination. The clonotype was recovered from a man between 50 and 59 years old who received an inactivated influenza vaccine. Donor details come from another sample of the same person, matched by shared clones. Read as DNA, the sequence is TGCGCCAGCAGCCGGGGGACAGGGGGAGAGACCCAGTACTTC. Protein translation: CASSRGTGGETQYF.